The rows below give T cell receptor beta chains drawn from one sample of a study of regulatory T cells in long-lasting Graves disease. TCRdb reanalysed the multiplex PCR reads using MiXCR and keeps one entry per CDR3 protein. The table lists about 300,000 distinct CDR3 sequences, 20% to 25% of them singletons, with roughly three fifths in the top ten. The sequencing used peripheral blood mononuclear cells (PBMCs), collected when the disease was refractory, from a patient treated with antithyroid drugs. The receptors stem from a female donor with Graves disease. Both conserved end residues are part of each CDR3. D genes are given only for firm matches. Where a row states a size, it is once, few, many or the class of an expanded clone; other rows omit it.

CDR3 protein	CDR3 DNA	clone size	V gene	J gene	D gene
CASSWTSGSLSSSYNEQFF	TGTGCCAGCAGTTGGACTAGCGGGAGTCTCTCCTCCTCCTACAATGAGCAGTTCTTC	few	TRBV12-3/TRBV12-4	TRBJ2-1	TRBD2
CASSSGLRVYEQYF	TGTGCCAGTAGTTCGGGGCTCCGCGTCTACGAGCAGTACTTC	.	TRBV19	TRBJ2-7	.
CASSLVGGRSTDTQYF	TGTGCCAGCAGTTTGGTTGGGGGGAGAAGCACAGATACGCAGTATTTT	.	TRBV27	TRBJ2-3	.
CASRPGGVETQYF	TGTGCCAGCAGGCCAGGGGGGGTTGAGACCCAGTACTTC	few	TRBV7-9	TRBJ2-5	.
CASSTAGQHYEQYF	TGCGCCAGCAGCACCGCGGGACAACACTACGAGCAGTACTTC	.	TRBV5-1	TRBJ2-7	.
CASSARDGYNQPQHF	TGTGCCAGCAGCGCCCGGGACGGTTACAATCAGCCCCAGCATTTT	few	TRBV9	TRBJ1-5	.
CASSWGGTNTGELFF	TGTGCCAGCAGCTGGGGGGGGACGAACACCGGGGAGCTGTTTTTT	few	TRBV3-1	TRBJ2-2	TRBD2
CASSLGGLAEADTQYF	TGTGCCAGCAGTTTAGGTGGACTAGCGGAGGCGGATACGCAGTATTTT	few	TRBV12-3/TRBV12-4	TRBJ2-3	TRBD2
CASSPGTGYEQYF	TGCGCCAGCAGTCCCGGGACAGGGTACGAGCAGTACTTC	many	TRBV7-9	TRBJ2-7	TRBD1
CSAREGTSGSNEQFF	TGCAGTGCTAGAGAGGGGACTAGCGGGAGTAATGAGCAGTTCTTC	.	TRBV20-1	TRBJ2-1	TRBD2
CATTGGSGANVLTF	TGTGCCACCACAGGTGGCTCTGGGGCCAACGTCCTGACTTTC	few	TRBV10-3	TRBJ2-6	.
CASSYRILNTEAFF	TGTGCCAGCAGTTACCGAATTTTGAACACTGAAGCTTTCTTT	few	TRBV6-2/TRBV6-3	TRBJ1-1	.
CASSQDQGGEQVNQPQHF	TGTGCCAGCAGCCAAGATCAAGGGGGGGAGCAAGTCAATCAGCCCCAGCATTTT	.	TRBV4-2	TRBJ1-5	.
CSARRQYPGEQYF	TGCAGTGCTAGAAGGCAGTATCCGGGGGAGCAGTACTTC	.	TRBV20-1	TRBJ2-7	.
CAISTTSGGYNEQFF	TGTGCCATCAGTACCACTAGCGGGGGCTACAATGAGCAGTTCTTC	once	TRBV10-3	TRBJ2-1	TRBD2
CASSVGEDISYEQYF	TGTGCCAGCAGCGTAGGGGAGGATATCTCCTACGAGCAGTACTTC	.	TRBV9	TRBJ2-7	.
CASSQKGSDENEKLFF	TGTGCCAGCAGCCAAAAGGGGTCAGACGAGAATGAAAAACTGTTTTTT	many	TRBV4-2	TRBJ1-4	.
CASSQDPGSYGYTF	TGCGCCAGCAGCCAAGATCCGGGTTCATATGGCTACACCTTC	few	TRBV4-1	TRBJ1-2	.
CASSFAGGHYEQYF	TGTGCCAGCAGCTTCGCCGGGGGCCACTACGAGCAGTACTTC	.	TRBV11-2	TRBJ2-7	.
CASSGQGGTNYGYTF	TGTGCCAGCAGCGGACAGGGCGGGACTAACTATGGCTACACCTTC	many	TRBV7-2	TRBJ1-2	TRBD1
CSARKGANTGELFF	TGCAGTGCTAGGAAGGGGGCTAACACCGGGGAGCTGTTTTTT	.	TRBV20-1	TRBJ2-2	TRBD1
CASRTSGRDTQYF	TGTGCCAGCAGGACTAGCGGGAGAGATACGCAGTATTTT	.	TRBV6-1	TRBJ2-3	TRBD2
CASSARRTAYEQYF	TGTGCCAGCAGCGCAAGACGGACAGCCTACGAGCAGTACTTC	many	TRBV7-2	TRBJ2-7	.
CASSRGLLGGELFF	TGTGCCAGCAGTCGTGGGCTGCTTGGGGGGGAGCTGTTTTTT	many	TRBV12-3/TRBV12-4	TRBJ2-2	.
CASRGTGVGETQYF	TGTGCCAGCAGAGGGACAGGGGTAGGAGAGACCCAGTACTTC	.	TRBV7-8	TRBJ2-5	TRBD1
CSARVGQSKQPQHF	TGCAGTGCTAGAGTCGGACAGTCTAAGCAGCCCCAGCATTTT	few	TRBV20-1	TRBJ1-5	.
CASSPGYSRDPPYEQYF	TGTGCCAGCAGCCCCGGATACAGCCGGGACCCGCCCTACGAGCAGTACTTC	many	TRBV5-6	TRBJ2-7	.
CASSPPVGRRDTEAFF	TGTGCCAGCTCACCACCGGTCGGGAGACGGGACACTGAAGCTTTCTTT	many	TRBV18	TRBJ1-1	.
CAISESTGAEKLFF	TGTGCCATCAGTGAGTCCACAGGGGCTGAAAAACTGTTTTTT	few	TRBV10-3	TRBJ1-4	TRBD1
CASSVQAVEQYF	TGTGCCAGCAGTGTACAAGCGGTTGAGCAGTACTTC	many	TRBV12-3/TRBV12-4	TRBJ2-7	.
CSARGPGPEQYF	TGCAGTGCTAGGGGCCCAGGGCCCGAGCAGTACTTC	.	TRBV20-1	TRBJ2-7	.
CASSSGLAVQETQYF	TGTGCCAGCAGCTCGGGACTAGCGGTACAAGAGACCCAGTACTTC	many	TRBV9	TRBJ2-5	TRBD2
CASSFWGRETQYF	TGTGCCAGCAGTTTTTGGGGCAGGGAGACCCAGTACTTC	many	TRBV6-2/TRBV6-3	TRBJ2-5	.
CASSQDLQGLGYTF	TGCGCCAGCAGCCAAGATCTCCAGGGATTGGGCTACACCTTC	.	TRBV4-1	TRBJ1-2	.
CASSLAIPGQGGEKLFF	TGTGCCAGCAGCTTAGCGATCCCGGGACAGGGGGGAGAAAAACTGTTTTTT	.	TRBV7-2	TRBJ1-4	TRBD1
CASSYTGEYPPLHF	TGTGCCAGCAGTTACACAGGGGAATATCCACCCCTCCACTTT	.	TRBV6-5	TRBJ1-6	TRBD1
CSARGWQASNEQFF	TGCAGTGCTAGGGGTTGGCAGGCATCCAATGAGCAGTTCTTC	few	TRBV20-1	TRBJ2-1	.
CASSTGTGYESYTF	TGTGCCAGCAGTACCGGGACAGGGTATGAGAGCTACACCTTC	many	TRBV28	TRBJ1-2	TRBD1
CASRPQTYYQPQHF	TGTGCCAGCCGGCCTCAAACCTACTATCAGCCCCAGCATTTT	.	TRBV28	TRBJ1-5	.
CASSWMTENTEAFF	TGTGCCAGCAGTTGGATGACAGAGAACACTGAAGCTTTCTTT	many	TRBV12-3/TRBV12-4	TRBJ1-1	.
CSAGTSGLYEQYF	TGCAGTGCCGGGACTAGCGGGCTCTACGAGCAGTACTTC	many	TRBV20-1	TRBJ2-7	TRBD2
CASRSTGRTEAFF	TGCGCCAGCAGGTCGACAGGGCGAACTGAAGCTTTCTTT	few	TRBV5-1	TRBJ1-1	TRBD1
CASSSWTEGSSYEQYF	TGTGCCAGCAGCTCCTGGACAGAGGGGAGCTCCTACGAGCAGTACTTC	.	TRBV7-2	TRBJ2-7	.
CASSFSLSYEQYF	TGTGCCAGCAGTTTTTCGTTGAGCTACGAGCAGTACTTC	.	TRBV6-2/TRBV6-3	TRBJ2-7	.
CASSARTGVSNQPQHF	TGTGCCAGCAGTGCCCGGACAGGGGTAAGCAATCAGCCCCAGCATTTT	many	TRBV28	TRBJ1-5	TRBD1
CAISDTGSYEQYF	TGTGCCATCAGTGATACGGGATCCTACGAGCAGTACTTC	few	TRBV10-3	TRBJ2-7	.
CSVSIAGEETQYF	TGCAGCGTTAGCATAGCGGGAGAGGAGACCCAGTACTTC	.	TRBV29-1	TRBJ2-5	TRBD2
CASSPRDSSYNEQFF	TGTGCCAGCAGCCCCCGGGACAGTTCCTACAATGAGCAGTTCTTC	many	TRBV27	TRBJ2-1	TRBD1
CAWSPGQGGTEAFF	TGTGCCTGGAGTCCTGGACAGGGAGGCACTGAAGCTTTCTTT	.	TRBV30	TRBJ1-1	TRBD1
CASRGGWTNQETQYF	TGTGCCAGCAGGGGGGGGTGGACTAACCAAGAGACCCAGTACTTC	few	TRBV7-6	TRBJ2-5	TRBD2
CASRRKGGTSSYEQYF	TGTGCCAGCCGCCGAAAGGGGGGGACAAGCTCCTACGAGCAGTACTTC	many	TRBV28	TRBJ2-7	.